These 27 T cell receptor beta chains originate from one sample sequenced in a study of cytomegalovirus exposure and HLA in healthy donors. The PCR was carried out with 60 Vbeta primers and 13 Jbeta primers. Using immunoSEQ multiplex PCR, the repertoire was profiled, and TCRdb retains in-frame clones only, with some absent. Of over 85,000 clones listed, approximately 87% are singletons. The specimen was PBMCs. The receptors stem from a man in his forties or fifties in good health and CMV-seronegative.

The chain has TRBV15 and TRBJ1-2; 7 bases align to TRBD1. CDR1 is LNHNV and CDR2 is YYDKDF in the germline V gene (reference sequence). Trimming removed 4 bases from V and 4 bases from J; junction bases left unmatched: 6. The CDR3 has 14 residues. CDR3 DNA sequence: TGTGCCACCAGCATTGACAGGGACCCCTATGGCTACACCTTC. Its translation is CATSIDRDPYGYTF.

This chain links TRBV29-1 with TRBJ2-5; D not certain. V shed 7 bases and J shed 5 bases, with 17 bases lying between them. Per germline, CDR1 SQVTM and CDR2 ANQGSEA. The CDR3 spans 13 residues. The CDR3 DNA is TGCAGCGCTGCCCATAATATCGGGGAGACCCAGTACTTC. This gives the protein CSAAHNIGETQYF.

The chain carries TRBV9 and TRBJ1-1; no reliable D call. Trimming cost V 1 base and J 5 bases, with 9 bases left between them. Germline lookup yields CDR1 SGDLS and CDR2 YYNGEE. CDR3 length: 13 residues. Here the CDR3 reads CASSVYPATEAFF. The CDR3 region has the DNA TGTGCCAGCAGCGTATACCCCGCGACTGAAGCTTTCTTT.

The V and J genes are TRBV11-2 and TRBJ2-2, with 12 nucleotides matching TRBD2. V lost 4 bases and J lost 5; bases outside the gene matches: 5. Germline CDR1 and CDR2: SGHAT and FQNNGV. The CDR3 length is 16 residues. In DNA, the CDR3 is TGTGCCAGCAGCTCGCTAGCGGGGGGGCCTACCGGGGAGCTGTTTTTT. The encoded protein is CASSSLAGGPTGELFF.

J is TRBJ1-1 and V is TRBV9, with a tentative D call TRBD1 (6 bases). Trimming stripped 2 bases from V and 5 bases from J, with 10 bases between. This CDR3 has 13 residues. Germline V gene sequence: CDR1 SGDLS, CDR2 YYNGEE. The CDR3 DNA follows: TGTGCCAGCAGCGTGGACAGTGGTACTGAAGCTTTCTTT. Amino acids: CASSVDSGTEAFF.

This chain connects TRBV9 to TRBJ1-5; TRBD1 is a possible D gene (6 bases). Between the trimmed V and J ends, which lost 0 bases and 4 bases, there was a span of 8 bases. The germline V gene has CDR1 SGDLS and CDR2 YYNGEE. This CDR3 has 14 amino acids. As DNA, the CDR3 is TGTGCCAGCAGCGTAGCAGACAGGAATCAGCCCCAGCATTTT. It encodes CASSVADRNQPQHF. The full variable domain, rest sourced from reference TRBV9 and TRBJ1-5, is DSGVTQTPKHLITATGQRVTLRCSPRSGDLSVYWYQQSLDQGLQFLIQYYNGEERAKGNILERFSAQQFPDLHSELNLSSLELGDSALYFCASSVADRNQPQHFGDGTRLSIL.

The table lists this clone with a count of one. The genes are TRBV9 and TRBJ2-2; the match to TRBD1 covers 9 bases. The CDR3 consists of 16 residues. Trimming took 4 bases from V and 8 from J; bases not matched to a gene: 12. CDR1 is SGDLS, CDR2 YYNGEE, per germline. CDR3 bases: TGTGCCAGCAGCCTTACCGGGACAGGGCCGATGGGGGAGCTGTTTTTT. Protein: CASSLTGTGPMGELFF.

The V call is TRBV5-1, the J call TRBJ2-3; a possible D gene is TRBD2 (5 bases). The CDR3 length is 16 residues. Germline loops: CDR1 SGHRS, CDR2 YFSETQ. V was trimmed by 0 bases and J by 4 bases, leaving 15 bases between them. The CDR3 here is CASSLAGSGRADTQYF. The CDR3 DNA reads as TGCGCCAGCAGCTTGGCGGGCTCCGGGCGGGCAGATACGCAGTATTTT.

The rearrangement uses TRBV7-2 and TRBJ2-7, with D maybe TRBD2 (6 bases). Trimming shortened V by 5 bases and J by 7 bases, and 12 bases separated the two germline ends. CDR3 length: 12 residues. Germline loops: CDR1 SGHTA, CDR2 FQGNSA. CDR3 sequence (DNA): TGTGCCAGCAGCCTGTCGCGGGGAGAGCAGTACTTC. Protein sequence: CASSLSRGEQYF.

This clone was detected only a few times. This sequence joins TRBV9 and TRBJ2-1; TRBD2 might be the D (5 bases). The ends were cut back, 4 bases at V and 8 bases at J, with 10 bases in the middle. CDR3 length: 12 amino acids. Germline V gene data show CDR1 as SGDLS and CDR2 as YYNGEE. This CDR3 reads CASSLGGYEQFF. The CDR3 nucleotides read TGTGCCAGCAGCCTCGGAGGATATGAGCAGTTCTTC.

The rearrangement joins TRBV29-1 to TRBJ1-5; tentatively, D is TRBD1 (6 bases). Germline-derived CDR1 and CDR2 are SQVTM and ANQGSEA. Deletions cut 4 bases from V and 0 bases from J, with 13 bases between. The CDR3 sequence is 15 residues long. The DNA of the CDR3 is TGCAGCGTTGGGGTAGGGGGGGGTAGCAATCAGCCCCAGCATTTT. This gives the protein CSVGVGGGSNQPQHF.

The genes are TRBV9 and TRBJ2-7; TRBD1 matches 7 bases. CDR3 size: 13 residues. The germline V gene encodes CDR1 SGDLS and CDR2 YYNGEE. V gave up 0 bases and J gave up 12 bases; unmatched junction bases: 9. For the CDR3, the DNA is TGTGCCAGCAGCGTAGAGGGGGCTGGGGTTGCGTACTTC. This sequence encodes CASSVEGAGVAYF.

This sequence joins TRBV5-4 and TRBJ2-5; maybe TRBD2 (6 bases). The CDR3 runs 15 residues. The germline gives CDR1 SGHNT, CDR2 YYREEE (reference sequence). V dropped 4 bases and J dropped 1 base, with 14 bases sitting between them. CDR3 residues: CASSPKEGSQETQYF. CDR3 nucleotide sequence: TGTGCCAGCAGCCCGAAGGAGGGGAGCCAAGAGACCCAGTACTTC.

This chain links TRBV6-5 with TRBJ2-3; D is possibly TRBD1 (5 bases). Germline CDR1 MNHEY, CDR2 SVGAGI. Trimming removed 4 bases at V and 0 bases at J, with 11 bases between. The CDR3 has 15 residues. CDR3 DNA sequence: TGTGCCAGCAGTTTCAGGGATGGGAGCACAGATACGCAGTATTTT. Its translation: CASSFRDGSTDTQYF.

The chain has TRBV7-3 and TRBJ1-2; D gene ambiguous. There are 15 residues in the CDR3. The germline V gene encodes CDR1 SGHTA and CDR2 FQGTGA. V was clipped by 5 bases and J by 0 bases, with 13 bases between them. CDR3 residues: CASSPTGRSNYGYTF. The CDR3 coding sequence is TGTGCCAGCAGCCCTACCGGCAGGTCTAACTATGGCTACACCTTC.

In DNA, the CDR3 is TGTGCTAGTGGTACCTCGGGAGCGGTTGCGGAGACCCAGTACTTC. This encodes CASGTSGAVAETQYF. This sequence joins TRBV12-5 and TRBJ2-5; possible D gene TRBD2, 6 bases. V was shortened by 5 bases and J by 5 bases, with 18 bases between the two germline ends. CDR3 length equals 15 residues. Germline loops: CDR1 LGHNT, CDR2 FRNRAP.

The chain combines TRBV13 with TRBJ2-7; the D gene is possibly TRBD2 (7 bases). CDR3 size: 15 residues. CDR1 is PRHDT and CDR2 is FYEKMQ in the germline V gene (reference sequence). Trimming pared 2 bases from V and 4 bases from J, leaving 15 bases between. As DNA, the CDR3 is TGTGCCAGCAGCTTAAGGGGAGGGGGAATGTACGAGCAGTACTTC. It encodes CASSLRGGGMYEQYF.

This chain connects TRBV5-1 to TRBJ2-3, with 9 bases that match TRBD2. Germline V CDR1 and CDR2: SGHRS, YFSETQ. The CDR3 consists of 17 residues. V gave up 0 bases and J gave up 5 bases; unmatched junction bases: 10. The CDR3 is CASSLAFLAGGGDTQYF. DNA for the CDR3: TGCGCCAGCAGCTTGGCGTTTTTGGCGGGGGGGGGAGATACGCAGTATTTT.

This chain connects TRBV2 to TRBJ1-1; D is undetermined. Germline V lookup: CDR1 SNHLY, CDR2 FYNNEI. The V and J ends lost 8 bases and 1 base respectively, with 17 bases between them. This CDR3 region has 15 residues. The CDR3 sequence: CASLMSRLQNTEAFF. CDR3 bases: TGTGCCAGCCTTATGTCTAGACTCCAGAACACTGAAGCTTTCTTT. Full variable domain (missing parts from reference TRBV2 and TRBJ1-1): EPEVTQTPSHQVTQMGQEVILRCVPISNHLYFYWYRQILGQKVEFLVSFYNNEISEKSEIFDDQFSVERPDGSNFTLKIRSTKLEDSAMYFCASLMSRLQNTEAFFGQGTRLTVV.

The chain uses TRBV7-2 and TRBJ1-4, with TRBD1 as a possible D gene (5 bases). The CDR3 length is 17 residues. V was cut by 4 bases and J by 4 bases, with 19 bases left in between. CDR1 and CDR2 from the germline V gene are SGHTA and FQGNSA. The CDR3 DNA reads as TGTGCCAGCAGCTCCCCTCCCCCAGGGTCCCGTAATGAAAAACTGTTTTTT. This gives the protein CASSSPPPGSRNEKLFF.

This rearrangement joins TRBV23-1 to TRBJ1-5; 7 bases align to TRBD1. TRBV23-1 is an ORF; its function is uncertain. V lost 3 bases, J lost 0 bases, and 11 bases stayed unmatched. This CDR3 has 18 residues. CDR3 sequence reads: CASSQWDSLFHSNQPQHF. The CDR3 DNA reads TGCGCCAGCAGTCAGTGGGACAGCCTTTTTCATAGCAATCAGCCCCAGCATTTT.

The J gene is TRBJ2-7, the V gene TRBV11-2; TRBD2 matches 13 bases. There are 15 residues in the CDR3. V was clipped by 5 bases and J by 6 bases; unmatched bases: 7. CDR1 SGHAT and CDR2 FQNNGV come from the germline V gene. This chain's CDR3 is CASSTRTSGGREQYF. The CDR3 bases are TGTGCCAGCAGCACTCGGACTAGCGGGGGTCGCGAGCAGTACTTC. The whole variable domain, filled in from reference TRBV11-2 and TRBJ2-7, reads EAGVAQSPRYKIIEKRQSVAFWCNPISGHATLYWYQQILGQGPKLLIQFQNNGVVDDSQLPKDRFSAERLKGVDSTLKIQPAKLEDSAVYLCASSTRTSGGREQYFGPGTRLTVT.

V and J are TRBV4-1 and TRBJ1-3; tentatively, D is TRBD1 (6 bases). This CDR3 is 15 amino acids long. Trimming removed 2 bases from V and 0 bases from J, with 8 bases in between. Germline-derived CDR1 and CDR2 are MGHRA and YSYEKL. In DNA, the CDR3 is TGCGCCAGCAGCCAAATCAGGGGCTCTGGAAACACCATATATTTT. Its protein product is CASSQIRGSGNTIYF.

V is TRBV27 and J is TRBJ1-4; D is possibly TRBD1 (6 bases). Germline assignment: CDR1 MNHEY and CDR2 SMNVEV (reference sequence). V was pared by 3 bases and J by 0 bases, with 11 bases between. This CDR3 spans 16 amino acids. The CDR3 is CASSFWDIATNEKLFF. Written as DNA, the CDR3 is TGTGCCAGCAGTTTTTGGGACATTGCAACTAATGAAAAACTGTTTTTT. Combining the CDR3 with reference TRBV27 and TRBJ1-4 gives the whole variable domain EAQVTQNPRYLITVTGKKLTVTCSQNMNHEYMSWYRQDPGLGLRQIYYSMNVEVTDKGDVPEGYKVSRKEKRNFPLILESPSPNQTSLYFCASSFWDIATNEKLFFGSGTQLSVL.

The genes are TRBV27 and TRBJ1-1; D not resolved. V was cut by 0 bases and J by 1 base, with 9 bases left in between. In germline, CDR1 is MNHEY, CDR2 SMNVEV (reference sequence). The CDR3 spans 15 residues. The CDR3 protein is CASSLSWGGNTEAFF. In nucleotides, the CDR3 is TGTGCCAGCAGTTTATCGTGGGGAGGGAACACTGAAGCTTTCTTT.

CDR3 loop: CASSTVQGPQQFF. The CDR3 nucleotides are TGCGCCAGCAGCACGGTACAGGGGCCCCAACAGTTCTTC. The chain links TRBV5-1 to TRBJ2-1; 7 bases map to TRBD1. Trimming took 4 bases from V and 13 from J; bases not matched to a gene: 11. The germline V gene encodes CDR1 SGHRS and CDR2 YFSETQ. The CDR3 is made up of 13 amino acids.

This sequence joins TRBV19 and TRBJ1-1, with D possibly matching TRBD1 (5 bases). The germline V gene has CDR1 LNHDA and CDR2 SQIVND (reference sequence). CDR3 size: 11 residues. The V end was cut by 9 bases, the J end by 8 bases, with 13 bases between. The CDR3, as DNA: TGTGCCAGCCTAACGGAGGGGGAAGCTTTCTTT. This gives the protein CASLTEGEAFF.